Below are 8 T cell receptor beta chains sequenced from a single sample in a study of cytomegalovirus exposure and HLA in healthy donors. The protocol was immunoSEQ multiplex PCR, while the TCRdb copy is restricted to in-frame clones and leaves out a portion. This table holds 110,000 to 150,000 clones, about 95% found once. Sequencing was done on a sample of PBMCs. The receptor source for this set is a man aged 18-30 years in good health and CMV-seropositive.

CDR3 sequence (DNA): TGCGCCAGCAGCTTGTTGCCCAGGACAGGGAGCTATGGCTACACCTTC. This gives the protein CASSLLPRTGSYGYTF. V usage is TRBV5-1 and J usage is TRBJ1-2; 8 bases align to TRBD1. With V trimmed by 1 base and J by 4 bases, 9 bases remained unmatched. This CDR3 is built from 16 residues. CDR1 is SGHRS and CDR2 is YFSETQ in the germline V gene.

The V call is TRBV19, the J call TRBJ2-7; 8 bases line up with TRBD1. This CDR3 contains 14 residues. V lost 4 bases and J lost 0; bases outside the gene matches: 2. The germline V gene encodes CDR1 LNHDA and CDR2 SQIVND (reference sequence). The CDR3 DNA is TGTGCCAGTAGTAGGGACAGGTTCTCCTACGAGCAGTACTTC. Its protein product is CASSRDRFSYEQYF.

Regarding this clone: The identical CDR3 is also encoded by other nucleotide sequences in the sample. V usage is TRBV19 and J usage is TRBJ2-7; 12 nucleotides align to TRBD1. Germline CDR1 and CDR2: LNHDA and SQIVND (reference sequence). V was pared by 5 bases and J by 4 bases, with 6 bases of the junction left unmatched. CDR3 length equals 15 residues. For the CDR3, the DNA is TGTGCCAGTAGTGCCGGGACAGGGGGCTCGTACGAGCAGTACTTC. It is translated as CASSAGTGGSYEQYF.

V usage is TRBV28 and J usage is TRBJ2-7; tentative D call: TRBD1 (6 bases). CDR3 length: 14 amino acids. V lost 4 bases to trimming and J lost 4 bases, with 14 bases between them. From germline, CDR1 is MDHEN and CDR2 SYDVKM. This CDR3 is CASSSRIQGYEQYF. The CDR3 DNA sequence: TGTGCCAGCAGTTCTCGCATACAGGGATACGAGCAGTACTTC. The whole variable domain, filled in from reference TRBV28 and TRBJ2-7, reads DVKVTQSSRYLVKRTGEKVFLECVQDMDHENMFWYRQDPGLGLRLIYFSYDVKMKEKGDIPEGYSVSREKKERFSLILESASTNQTSMYLCASSSRIQGYEQYFGPGTRLTVT.

In DNA form, the CDR3 reads TGTGCCAGCAGTTACCCCGGGGGGGGTCGGGAGACCCAGTACTTC. It specifies CASSYPGGGRETQYF. The chain recombines TRBV6-6 with TRBJ2-5, with 8 bases fitting TRBD2. The CDR3 extends over 15 amino acids. The germline V gene has CDR1 MNHNY and CDR2 SVGAGI (reference sequence). J lost 5 bases, V lost 2 bases, and 7 bases had no gene match.

CDR3 residues: CASSFSTGRGEKLFF. CDR3 in DNA: TGTGCCAGTAGTTTTTCGACAGGGAGAGGTGAAAAACTGTTTTTT. The gene calls are TRBV19 and TRBJ1-4; 7 bases match TRBD1. Per germline, CDR1 LNHDA and CDR2 SQIVND (reference sequence). The CDR3 runs to 15 residues. V was clipped by 5 bases and J by 7 bases; unmatched bases: 10.

The rearrangement joins TRBV2 to TRBJ1-1; possibly TRBD1 for D (6 bases). Germline V gene sequence: CDR1 SNHLY, CDR2 FYNNEI. This CDR3 has 14 residues. V dropped 5 bases and J dropped 3 bases, with 13 bases sitting between them. CDR3 region: CASSLTGDYTEAFF. The CDR3, as DNA: TGTGCCAGCAGTTTGACAGGAGACTACACTGAAGCTTTCTTT.

V usage is TRBV27 and J usage is TRBJ2-3; 8 bases fit TRBD1. The trim removed 4 bases at V and 2 bases at J, leaving 2 bases unmatched. From germline, CDR1 is MNHEY and CDR2 SMNVEV (reference sequence). The CDR3 covers 14 residues. The CDR3 protein is CASSWQGATDTQYF. CDR3 nucleotides: TGTGCCAGCAGTTGGCAGGGGGCCACAGATACGCAGTATTTT.